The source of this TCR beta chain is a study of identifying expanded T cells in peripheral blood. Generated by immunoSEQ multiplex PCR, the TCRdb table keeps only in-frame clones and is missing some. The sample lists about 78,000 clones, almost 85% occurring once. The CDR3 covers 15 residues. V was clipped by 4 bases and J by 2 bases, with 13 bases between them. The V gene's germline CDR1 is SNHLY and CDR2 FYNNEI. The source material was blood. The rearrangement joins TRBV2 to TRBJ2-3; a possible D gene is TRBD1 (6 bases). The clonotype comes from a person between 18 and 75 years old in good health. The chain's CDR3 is CASSGGQGHTDTQYF. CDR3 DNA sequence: TGTGCCAGCAGTGGAGGCCAGGGGCACACAGATACGCAGTATTTT.